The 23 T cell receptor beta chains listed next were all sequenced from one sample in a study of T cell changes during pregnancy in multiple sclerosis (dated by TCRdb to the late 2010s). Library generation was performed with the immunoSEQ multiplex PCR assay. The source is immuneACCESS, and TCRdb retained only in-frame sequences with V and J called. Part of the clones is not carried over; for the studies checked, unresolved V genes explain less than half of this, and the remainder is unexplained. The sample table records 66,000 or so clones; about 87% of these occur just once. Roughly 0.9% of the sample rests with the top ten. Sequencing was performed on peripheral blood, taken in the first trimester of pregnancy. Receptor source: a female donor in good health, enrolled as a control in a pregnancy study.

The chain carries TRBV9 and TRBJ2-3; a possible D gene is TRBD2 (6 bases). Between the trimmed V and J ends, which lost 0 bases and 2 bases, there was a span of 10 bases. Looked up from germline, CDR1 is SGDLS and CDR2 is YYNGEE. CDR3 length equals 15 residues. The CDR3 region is CASSVVAGNTDTQYF. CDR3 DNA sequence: TGTGCCAGCAGCGTAGTGGCGGGGAACACAGATACGCAGTATTTT.

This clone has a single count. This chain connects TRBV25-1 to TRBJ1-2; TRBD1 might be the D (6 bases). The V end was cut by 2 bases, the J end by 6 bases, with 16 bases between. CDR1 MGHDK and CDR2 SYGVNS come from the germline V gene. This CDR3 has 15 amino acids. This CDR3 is CASSELDRTWNGYTF. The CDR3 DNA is TGTGCCAGCAGTGAACTAGACAGGACGTGGAATGGCTACACCTTC.

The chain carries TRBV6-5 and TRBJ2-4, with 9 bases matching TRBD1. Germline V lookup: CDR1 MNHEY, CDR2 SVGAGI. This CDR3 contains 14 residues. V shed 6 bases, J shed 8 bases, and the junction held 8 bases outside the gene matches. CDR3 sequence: CASRTGTGSDIQYF. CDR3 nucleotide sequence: TGTGCCAGCAGAACCGGGACAGGGTCCGACATTCAGTACTTC.

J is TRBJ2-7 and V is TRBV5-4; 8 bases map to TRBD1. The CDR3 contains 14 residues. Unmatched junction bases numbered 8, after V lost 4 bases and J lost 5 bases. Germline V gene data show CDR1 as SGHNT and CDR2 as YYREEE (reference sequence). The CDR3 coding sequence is TGTGCCAGCAGCCGATCGACAGGGGAAGACGAGCAGTACTTC. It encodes CASSRSTGEDEQYF.

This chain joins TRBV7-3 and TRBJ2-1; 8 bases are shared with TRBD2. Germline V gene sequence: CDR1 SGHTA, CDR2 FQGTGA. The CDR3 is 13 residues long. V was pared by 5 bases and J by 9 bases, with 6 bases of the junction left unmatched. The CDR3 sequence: CASSGGLAGEQFF. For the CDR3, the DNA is TGTGCCAGCAGCGGCGGGCTAGCGGGTGAGCAGTTCTTC.

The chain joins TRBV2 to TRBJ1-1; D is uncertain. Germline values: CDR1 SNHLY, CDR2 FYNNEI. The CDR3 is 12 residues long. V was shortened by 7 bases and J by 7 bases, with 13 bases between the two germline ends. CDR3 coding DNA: TGTGCCAGCACGGGTACGGGTTTTGAAGCTTTCTTT. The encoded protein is CASTGTGFEAFF.

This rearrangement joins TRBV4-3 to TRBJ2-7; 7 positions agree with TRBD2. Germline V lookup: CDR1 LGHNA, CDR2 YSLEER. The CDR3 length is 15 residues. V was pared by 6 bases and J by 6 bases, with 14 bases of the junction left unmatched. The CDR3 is CASSKSGTVGAEQYF. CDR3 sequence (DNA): TGCGCCAGCAGTAAGAGCGGGACGGTGGGTGCCGAGCAGTACTTC.

The DNA of the CDR3 is TGCGCCAGCAGCCGGACAGAGCTGAACACTGAAGCTTTCTTT. This codes for CASSRTELNTEAFF. The rearrangement links TRBV4-3 to TRBJ1-1, with a weak D call TRBD1 (6 bases). This CDR3 is built from 14 residues. Germline CDR1 LGHNA, CDR2 YSLEER. Trimming stripped 4 bases from V and 0 bases from J, with 9 bases between.

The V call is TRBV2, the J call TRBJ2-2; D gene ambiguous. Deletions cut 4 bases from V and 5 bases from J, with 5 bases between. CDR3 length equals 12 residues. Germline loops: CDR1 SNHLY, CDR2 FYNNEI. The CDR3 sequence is CASSGPTGELFF. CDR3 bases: TGTGCCAGCAGTGGTCCGACCGGGGAGCTGTTTTTT.

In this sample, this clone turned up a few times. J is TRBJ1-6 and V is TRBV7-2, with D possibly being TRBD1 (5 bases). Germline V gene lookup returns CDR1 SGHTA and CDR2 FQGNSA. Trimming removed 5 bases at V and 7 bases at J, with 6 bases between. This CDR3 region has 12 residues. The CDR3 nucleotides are TGTGCCAGCAGCAGGACAAATTCACCCCTCCACTTT. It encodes CASSRTNSPLHF.

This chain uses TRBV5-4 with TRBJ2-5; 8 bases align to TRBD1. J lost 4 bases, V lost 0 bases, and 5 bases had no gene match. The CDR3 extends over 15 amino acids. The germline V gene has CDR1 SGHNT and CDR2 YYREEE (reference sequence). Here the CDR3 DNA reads TGTGCCAGCAGCTTGGAGGGACAGGTTGGAGAGACCCAGTACTTC. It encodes CASSLEGQVGETQYF.

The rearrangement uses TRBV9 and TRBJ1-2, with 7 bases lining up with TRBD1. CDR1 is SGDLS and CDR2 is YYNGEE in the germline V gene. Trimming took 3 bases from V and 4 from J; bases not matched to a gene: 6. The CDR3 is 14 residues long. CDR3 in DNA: TGTGCCAGCAGCGGCCAGACAGGGCTCTATGGCTACACCTTC. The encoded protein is CASSGQTGLYGYTF. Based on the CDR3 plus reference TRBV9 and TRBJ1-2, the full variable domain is DSGVTQTPKHLITATGQRVTLRCSPRSGDLSVYWYQQSLDQGLQFLIQYYNGEERAKGNILERFSAQQFPDLHSELNLSSLELGDSALYFCASSGQTGLYGYTFGSGTRLTVV.

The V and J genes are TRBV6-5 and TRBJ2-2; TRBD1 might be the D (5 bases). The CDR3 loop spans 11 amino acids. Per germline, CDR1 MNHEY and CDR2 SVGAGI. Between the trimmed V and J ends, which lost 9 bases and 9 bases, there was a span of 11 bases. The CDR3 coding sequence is TGTGCCAGTCAGGGCGGCCGGGAGCTGTTTTTT. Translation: CASQGGRELFF.

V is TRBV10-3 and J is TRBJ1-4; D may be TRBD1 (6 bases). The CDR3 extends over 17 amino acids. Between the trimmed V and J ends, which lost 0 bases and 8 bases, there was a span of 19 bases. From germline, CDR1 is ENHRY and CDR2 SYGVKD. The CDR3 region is CAISESLSGHENEKLFF. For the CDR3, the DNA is TGTGCCATCAGTGAGTCGCTCTCGGGACACGAAAACGAAAAACTGTTTTTT.

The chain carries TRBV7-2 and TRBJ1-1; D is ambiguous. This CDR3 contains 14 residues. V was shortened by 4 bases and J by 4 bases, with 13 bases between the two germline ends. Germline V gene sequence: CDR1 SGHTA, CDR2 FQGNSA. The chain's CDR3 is CASSSSVASTEAFF. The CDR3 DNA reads TGTGCCAGCAGCTCCTCGGTGGCTAGCACTGAAGCTTTCTTT. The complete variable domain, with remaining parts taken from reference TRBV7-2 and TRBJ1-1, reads GAGVSQSPSNKVTEKGKDVELRCDPISGHTALYWYRQSLGQGLEFLIYFQGNSAPDKSGLPSDRFSAERTGGSVSTLTIQRTQQEDSAVYLCASSSSVASTEAFFGQGTRLTVV.

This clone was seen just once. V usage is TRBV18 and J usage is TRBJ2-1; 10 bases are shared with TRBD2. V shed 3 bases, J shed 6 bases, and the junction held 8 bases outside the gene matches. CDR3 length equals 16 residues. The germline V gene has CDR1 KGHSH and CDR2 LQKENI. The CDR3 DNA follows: TGTGCCAGCTCACCTCCGAGCGGGGGGGCCGTCAATGAGCAGTTCTTC. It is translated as CASSPPSGGAVNEQFF.

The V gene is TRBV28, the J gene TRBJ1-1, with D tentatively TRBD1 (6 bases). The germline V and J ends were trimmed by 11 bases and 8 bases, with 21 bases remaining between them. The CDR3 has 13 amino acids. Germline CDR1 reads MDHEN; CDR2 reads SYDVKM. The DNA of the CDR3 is TGTGCCGGGGAGGGGGGGGCCCGCGGCGAAGCTTTCTTT. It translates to CAGEGGARGEAFF. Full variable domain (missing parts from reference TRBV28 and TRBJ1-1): DVKVTQSSRYLVKRTGEKVFLECVQDMDHENMFWYRQDPGLGLRLIYFSYDVKMKEKGDIPEGYSVSREKKERFSLILESASTNQTSMYLCAGEGGARGEAFFGQGTRLTVV.

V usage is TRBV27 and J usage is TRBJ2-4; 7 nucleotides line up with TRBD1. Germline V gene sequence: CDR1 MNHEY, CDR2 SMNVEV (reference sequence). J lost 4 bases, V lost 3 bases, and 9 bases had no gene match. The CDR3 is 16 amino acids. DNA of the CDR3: TGTGCCAGCAGTTTTCGGGCCGGGACAGAGAAAAACATTCAGTACTTC. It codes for CASSFRAGTEKNIQYF.

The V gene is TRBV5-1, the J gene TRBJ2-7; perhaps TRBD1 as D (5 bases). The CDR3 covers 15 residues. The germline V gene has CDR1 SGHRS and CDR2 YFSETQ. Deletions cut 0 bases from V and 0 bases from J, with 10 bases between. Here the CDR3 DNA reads TGCGCCAGCAGCTTGGACACAGGCCTCTCCTACGAGCAGTACTTC. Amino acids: CASSLDTGLSYEQYF. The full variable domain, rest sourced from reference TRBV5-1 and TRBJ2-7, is KAGVTQTPRYLIKTRGQQVTLSCSPISGHRSVSWYQQTPGQGLQFLFEYFSETQRNKGNFPGRFSGRQFSNSRSEMNVSTLELGDSALYLCASSLDTGLSYEQYFGPGTRLTVT.

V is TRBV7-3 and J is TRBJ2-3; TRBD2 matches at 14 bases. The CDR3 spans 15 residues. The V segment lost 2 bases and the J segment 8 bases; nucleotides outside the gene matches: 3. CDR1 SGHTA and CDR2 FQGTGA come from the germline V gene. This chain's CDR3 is CASSLGTSGGSTQYF. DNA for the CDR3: TGTGCCAGCAGCTTAGGGACTAGCGGGGGTAGTACGCAGTATTTT.

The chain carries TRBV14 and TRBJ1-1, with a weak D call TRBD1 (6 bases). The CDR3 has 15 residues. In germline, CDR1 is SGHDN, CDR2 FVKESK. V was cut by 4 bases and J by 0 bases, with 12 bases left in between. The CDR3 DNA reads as TGTGCCAGCAGCCCACGTACAGGGTTGAACACTGAAGCTTTCTTT. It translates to CASSPRTGLNTEAFF.

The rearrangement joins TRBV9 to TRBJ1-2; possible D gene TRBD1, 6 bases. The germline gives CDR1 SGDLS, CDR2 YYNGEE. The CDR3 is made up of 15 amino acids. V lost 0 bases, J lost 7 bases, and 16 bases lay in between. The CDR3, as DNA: TGTGCCAGCAGCGTAGTAGGGGCAGGGGTGGGTGGCTACACCTTC. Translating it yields CASSVVGAGVGGYTF.

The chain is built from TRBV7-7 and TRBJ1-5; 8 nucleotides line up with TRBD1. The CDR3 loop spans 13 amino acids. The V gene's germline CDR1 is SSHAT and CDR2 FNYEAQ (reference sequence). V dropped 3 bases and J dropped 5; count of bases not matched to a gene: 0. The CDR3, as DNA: TGTGCCAGCAGCTTGGACAGGGATCAGCCCCAGCATTTT. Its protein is CASSLDRDQPQHF. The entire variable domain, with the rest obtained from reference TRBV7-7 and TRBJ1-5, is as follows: GAGVSQSPRYKVTKRGQDVTLRCDPISSHATLYWYQQALGQGPEFLTYFNYEAQPDKSGLPSDRFSAERPEGSISTLTIQRTEQRDSAMYRCASSLDRDQPQHFGDGTRLSIL.